This is a list of T cell receptor beta chains from one sample in a study of long-term antiretroviral therapy in people with HIV. Repertoires were generated with immunoSEQ multiplex PCR, while TCRdb's copy carries only in-frame clones and drops some. The sample consists of 20,000 to 25,000 clones, 80% to 90% of them appearing once. The material sequenced was unsorted PBMCs, taken 1.2 years after starting antiretroviral therapy. The receptors here all came from a man aged 50-60 years with HIV. Each CDR3 is given with its conserved first and last residue. D genes are given only for firm matches. Only part of the rows carry a size: once, few, many, or a class if the clone is expanded.

clone_size,v_call,j_call,d_call,cdr3_length,cdr3_nt,cdr3_aa
-,TRBV5-6,TRBJ2-2,-,14,TGTGCCAGCAGCTTGCTTCTAGACACCGGGGAGCTGTTTTTT,CASSLLLDTGELFF
-,TRBV7-3,TRBJ2-6,-,15,TGTGCCAGCAGCTTCCTGAACTCTGGGGCCAACGTCCTGACTTTC,CASSFLNSGANVLTF
once,TRBV6-5,TRBJ2-7,TRBD1,15,TGTGCCAGCAGTTACGACCGGGACAGGGTCAACGAGCAGTACTTC,CASSYDRDRVNEQYF
-,TRBV28,TRBJ2-3,TRBD1,19,TGTGCCAGCAGTTTCACTGGGACAGGGGGTGATCTGTTCCTAGATACGCAGTATTTT,CASSFTGTGGDLFLDTQYF
-,TRBV7-2,TRBJ1-6,-,14,TGTGCCAGCAGCTCCGACAGATCAAATTCACCCCTCCACTTT,CASSSDRSNSPLHF
-,TRBV5-8,TRBJ1-1,TRBD1,16,TGTGCCAGCAGCCCTGGACAGGGATCCGTGGACACTGAAGCTTTCTTT,CASSPGQGSVDTEAFF
-,TRBV7-2,TRBJ1-2,TRBD1,13,TGTGCCAGCAGCTTAGAGGGGGCGCGGGGCTACACCTTC,CASSLEGARGYTF
once,TRBV7-9,TRBJ1-3,-,15,TGTGCCAGCAGCTTAGAAGGGGCCCGGGGAAACACCATATATTTT,CASSLEGARGNTIYF
-,TRBV21-1,TRBJ1-3,-,14,TGTGCCAGCAGCCCCCCAAGGGGAGGAAACACCATATATTTT,CASSPPRGGNTIYF
-,TRBV5-8,TRBJ1-1,-,15,TGTGCCAGCAGCTGGGACACTTTAACGAACACTGAAGCTTTCTTT,CASSWDTLTNTEAFF
once,TRBV7-8,TRBJ2-1,-,15,TGTGCCAGCAACTGGTTTCGGTCTAGCGCCAATGAGCAGTTCTTC,CASNWFRSSANEQFF
-,TRBV4-3,TRBJ1-2,TRBD1,12,TGCGCCAGCAGCCAAGGGACAGGGCATAACACCTTC,CASSQGTGHNTF
-,TRBV5-1,TRBJ2-3,-,13,TGCGCCAGCAGCTTGGGTAGTACAGATACGCAGTATTTT,CASSLGSTDTQYF
-,TRBV28,TRBJ2-7,-,17,TGTGCCAGCAGTTTTTTTTCTCGACAGAAGAATAACTACGAGCAGTACTTC,CASSFFSRQKNNYEQYF
-,TRBV11-1,TRBJ2-1,TRBD2,16,TGTGCCAGCAGCGTTAGCGGGGGGTTCGTCTACAATGAGCAGTTCTTC,CASSVSGGFVYNEQFF
-,TRBV11-2,TRBJ1-1,-,13,TGTGCCAGCAGCCCGAGATGGGGTCCTGAAGCTTTCTTT,CASSPRWGPEAFF
once,TRBV4-1,TRBJ2-1,-,17,TGCGCCAGCAGCCATTTTGGGACTCCCTATGAGAACAATGAGCAGTTCTTC,CASSHFGTPYENNEQFF
-,TRBV10-3,TRBJ2-5,-,14,TGTGCCATCAGTGAAAGACAGCAACTAGAGACCCAGTACTTC,CAISERQQLETQYF
-,TRBV4-3,TRBJ2-7,-,13,TGCGCCAGCAGCCAAACCCTGGAATACGAGCAGTACTTC,CASSQTLEYEQYF
once,TRBV27,TRBJ1-1,TRBD1,16,TGTGCCAGCAGTTTATACGGGACAGGGGGCGGCACTGAAGCTTTCTTT,CASSLYGTGGGTEAFF
-,TRBV18,TRBJ2-3,-,13,TGTGCCAGCTCACCCGAGCTATCAGATACGCAGTATTTT,CASSPELSDTQYF
-,TRBV11-2,TRBJ2-1,TRBD1,15,TGTGCCAGCAGCCACAGGGGGCTAGACGACAATGAGCAGTTCTTC,CASSHRGLDDNEQFF
-,TRBV2,TRBJ1-1,-,13,TGTGCCAGCAGCCGGGGACTTTACACTGAAGCTTTCTTT,CASSRGLYTEAFF
-,TRBV5-6,TRBJ2-7,-,15,TGTGCCAGCAGCTTGGTGGGACTCGGTCCCTACGAGCAGTACTTC,CASSLVGLGPYEQYF
once,TRBV2,TRBJ1-5,TRBD1,16,TGTGCCAGCAGTTCCGGGACAGCCTATAGCAATCAGCCCCAGCATTTT,CASSSGTAYSNQPQHF
-,TRBV11-2,TRBJ1-1,-,12,TGTGCCAGCAGCTTCAGAGAACCTGAAGCTTTCTTT,CASSFREPEAFF
-,TRBV7-6,TRBJ2-5,-,14,TGTGCCAGCAGCTTAGGGGGGGCGCTAGGGGAGCAGTACTTC,CASSLGGALGEQYF
once,TRBV7-6,TRBJ1-3,-,17,TGTGCCAGCAGCGCCGGATTAGGGCAGGGCAGGGGAAACACCATATATTTT,CASSAGLGQGRGNTIYF
-,TRBV27,TRBJ2-2,-,12,TGTGCCAGCAGTTTTAACACCGGGGAGCTGTTTTTT,CASSFNTGELFF
-,TRBV5-1,TRBJ1-3,-,16,TGCGCCAGCAGCTTTGCGGTGGGGGCATATGGAAACACCATATATTTT,CASSFAVGAYGNTIYF
-,TRBV6-5,TRBJ2-7,-,13,TGTGCCACCACCCCAGGGGCGCGTAACGAGCAGTACTTC,CATTPGARNEQYF
-,TRBV7-7,TRBJ2-2,TRBD1,14,TGTGCTAGCAGTCTGACAGGGTCCACCGGGGAGCTGTTTTTT,CASSLTGSTGELFF
-,TRBV30,TRBJ1-3,-,13,TGTGCCTGGAGTGCCGGGGCGGGAAACACCATATATTTT,CAWSAGAGNTIYF
-,TRBV29-1,TRBJ2-1,TRBD2,14,TGCAGCGGATTAGCGGGGGGGGGCTCGGGAGAGCAGTTCTTC,CSGLAGGGSGEQFF
-,TRBV29-1,TRBJ2-2,-,13,TGCAGCGTGCGACAGACGAACACCGGGGAGCTGTTTTTT,CSVRQTNTGELFF
-,TRBV4-1,TRBJ1-1,-,13,TGCGCCAGCAGCCAAGAGCCGTGGATTGGAGCTTTCTTT,CASSQEPWIGAFF
-,TRBV7-8,TRBJ1-3,-,12,TGTGCCAGCAGCTTAGGAGGAGACACCATATATTTT,CASSLGGDTIYF
-,TRBV27,TRBJ1-1,-,15,TGTGCCAGCAGTTTAGCCCGGGGGGGGTGGACTGAAGCTTTCTTT,CASSLARGGWTEAFF
-,TRBV7-9,TRBJ2-7,TRBD1,15,TGTGCCAGCAGCCAGGACAGGGGATATGCCTACGAGCAGTACTTC,CASSQDRGYAYEQYF